This T cell receptor beta chain was recorded in a study of cytomegalovirus exposure and HLA in healthy donors. As for this clone: Its antigen is currently unknown.

Study results and limitations: 16,951 TCR beta sequences were associated with HLA alleles at 0.05 false discovery rate in a later analysis.

The germline V gene encodes CDR1 SQVTM and CDR2 ANQGSEA. V shed 0 bases and J 6 bases; nucleotides not matched to a gene: 10. CDR3 length equals 15 residues. It was with 60 Vbeta and 13 Jbeta primers that the PCR ran. Measured with immunoSEQ multiplex PCR; TCRdb has only the in-frame clones, and not every one. The sample lists about 150,000 clones; roughly 79% were seen once. Sequenced input: PBMCs. The clonotype comes from a woman in her thirties in good health and CMV-seronegative. The chain is built from TRBV29-1 and TRBJ1-1; 7 bases align to TRBD1. The CDR3 protein is CSVEDKATGWSEAFF. In nucleotides, the CDR3 is TGCAGCGTTGAAGATAAGGCGACAGGGTGGTCTGAAGCTTTCTTT. The variable domain in full, with the rest retrieved from reference TRBV29-1 and TRBJ1-1, is SAVISQKPSRDICQRGTSLTIQCQVDSQVTMMFWYRQQPGQSLTLIATANQGSEATYESGFVIDKFPISRPNLTFSTLTVSNMSPEDSSIYLCSVEDKATGWSEAFFGQGTRLTVV.